This T cell receptor beta chain stems from a study of CD8 T cells in Susac syndrome. Trimming at V came to 4 bases and at J to 3 bases, leaving 3 bases not matched to a gene. Per germline, CDR1 LGHNA and CDR2 YSLEER. The CDR3 contains 14 residues. Points from the study as a whole: The authors acknowledged that their TCR sequencing and HLA analysis involved a relatively small number of individuals.

The authors reverse transcribed roughly 0.45 to 1 ug RNA with random hexamers. TCRdb reanalysed the immunoSEQ multiplex PCR reads using MiXCR and keeps one entry per CDR3 protein. The sample includes 130,000 to 150,000 distinct CDR3 sequences, 94% seen only once; the top ten take approximately 0.27%. As to this clonotype: Antigen specificity is unknown.

Peripheral blood CD8+ and CD4+ T cells were profiled by TCR beta sequencing. Healthy donors, matched for age and sex, constituted the control group. The rearrangement joins TRBV4-3 to TRBJ2-1; TRBD1 aligns across 7 bases. Sequenced: CD8+ T cells from PBMCs. The sequence derives from a human donor in good health. The CDR3 region has the DNA TGCGCCAGCAGCCCGACAGGGCTCTACAATGAGCAGTTCTTC. This encodes CASSPTGLYNEQFF.